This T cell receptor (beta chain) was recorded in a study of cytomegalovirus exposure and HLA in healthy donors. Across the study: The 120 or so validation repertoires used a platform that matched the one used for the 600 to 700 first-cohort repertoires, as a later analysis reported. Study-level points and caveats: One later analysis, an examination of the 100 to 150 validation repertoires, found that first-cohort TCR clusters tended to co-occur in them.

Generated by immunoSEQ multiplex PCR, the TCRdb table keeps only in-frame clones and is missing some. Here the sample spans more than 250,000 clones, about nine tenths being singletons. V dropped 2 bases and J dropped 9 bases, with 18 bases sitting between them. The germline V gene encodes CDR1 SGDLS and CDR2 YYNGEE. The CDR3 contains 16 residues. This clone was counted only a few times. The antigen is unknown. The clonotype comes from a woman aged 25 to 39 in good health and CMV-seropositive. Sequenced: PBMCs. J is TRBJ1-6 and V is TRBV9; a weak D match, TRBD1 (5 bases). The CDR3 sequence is CASSVGAGNLGSPLHF. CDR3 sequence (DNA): TGTGCCAGCAGCGTTGGGGCGGGGAATTTGGGTTCACCCCTCCACTTT.